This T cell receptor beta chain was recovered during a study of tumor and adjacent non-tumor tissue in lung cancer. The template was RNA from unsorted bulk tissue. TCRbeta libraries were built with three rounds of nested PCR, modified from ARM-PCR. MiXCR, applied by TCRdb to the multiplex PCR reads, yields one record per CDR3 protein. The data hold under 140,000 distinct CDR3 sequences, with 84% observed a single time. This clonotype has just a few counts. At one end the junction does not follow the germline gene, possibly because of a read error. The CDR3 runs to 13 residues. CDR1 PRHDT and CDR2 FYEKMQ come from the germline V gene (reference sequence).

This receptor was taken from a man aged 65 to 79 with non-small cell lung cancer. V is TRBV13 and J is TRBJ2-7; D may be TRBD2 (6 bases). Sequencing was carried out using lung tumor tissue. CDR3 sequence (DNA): TGTGCTAACAACTCAACCACGGGGGACGAACAGTACTTC. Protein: CANNSTTGDEQYF.